This T cell receptor beta chain appears in the sequencing data of a study of OX40 agonist ivuxolimab in advanced cancers. Turning to the study itself: Participants, about 83% male, averaged around 60 years of age, ranging from roughly 20 to 85. Study results and caveats: Also showing low normalized T-cell clonal expansion were some of the nonresponders.

The CDR3 loop spans 12 amino acids. The ends were cut back, 3 bases at V and 5 bases at J, with 7 bases in the middle. Germline lookup yields CDR1 SGHVS and CDR2 FQNEAQ. Some clones are missing from TCRdb's copy, which holds only in-frame ones; the method was immunoSEQ multiplex PCR. Found here are around 64,000 clones, about 83% of them singletons; the top ten hold 0.7% to 0.9%. Concerning this clone itself: Its antigen is not identified.

Specimen: CD4+ or CD8+ T cells sorted from blood, collected in a trial of the OX40 agonist ivuxolimab. The TCR originated in an adult with an advanced solid tumor such as melanoma, head and neck, liver or kidney cancer. The chain is built from TRBV7-8 and TRBJ1-2; tentative D call: TRBD1 (5 bases). The CDR3 DNA is TGTGCCAGCAGCTTGGGACTATATGGCTACACCTTC. Residues: CASSLGLYGYTF.